The 22 T cell receptor beta chains listed next were all sequenced from one sample in a study of T cell responses to AZD1222 COVID-19 vaccine. The repertoire was sequenced with immunoSEQ multiplex PCR; TCRdb's copy has only in-frame clones and lacks some. Counted here are about 160,000 clones, 92% occurring once; the ten biggest clones make up about 4%. Sequencing was performed on peripheral blood, taken on day 0 of MenACWY control vaccination. The receptors were sampled from an adult in good health.

The V call is TRBV14, the J call TRBJ1-1; tentatively, D is TRBD1 (5 bases). The CDR3 has 16 amino acids. Trimming shortened V by 6 bases and J by 3 bases, and 20 bases separated the two germline ends. CDR1 SGHDN and CDR2 FVKESK come from the germline V gene. The CDR3 nucleotides read TGTGCCAGCAGTCTGGGACGGAAGGAAGTGGACACTGAAGCTTTCTTT. Translated: CASSLGRKEVDTEAFF.

The chain carries TRBV13 and TRBJ1-1, with TRBD1 identical over 9 bases. Germline CDR1 is PRHDT and CDR2 is FYEKMQ (reference sequence). The CDR3 loop spans 14 amino acids. Trimming took 5 bases from V and 4 from J; bases not matched to a gene: 5. CDR3 nucleotides: TGTGCCAGCAGCCAAGGGACAGGGAGCACTGAAGCTTTCTTT. Protein sequence: CASSQGTGSTEAFF.

For the CDR3, the DNA is TGTGCCAGCAGGCAGACAGGGGTCAATCAGCCCCAGCATTTT. Protein: CASRQTGVNQPQHF. The chain employs TRBV28 and TRBJ1-5; 8 bases agree with TRBD1. The CDR3 consists of 14 residues. V dropped 6 bases and J dropped 3; count of bases not matched to a gene: 4. Germline V gives CDR1 MDHEN, CDR2 SYDVKM. Complete variable domain (other parts from reference TRBV28 and TRBJ1-5): DVKVTQSSRYLVKRTGEKVFLECVQDMDHENMFWYRQDPGLGLRLIYFSYDVKMKEKGDIPEGYSVSREKKERFSLILESASTNQTSMYLCASRQTGVNQPQHFGDGTRLSIL.

V and J are TRBV24-1 and TRBJ2-1, with D perhaps being TRBD1 or TRBD2 (6 bases each). Germline lookup yields CDR1 KGHDR and CDR2 SFDVKD. V gave up 6 bases and J gave up 12 bases, with 14 bases separating them. The CDR3 spans 12 residues. The CDR3 nucleotides read TGTGCCACCAGTCTTCTAGGGGGGAGGCAGTTCTTC. Translation gives CATSLLGGRQFF.

The V call is TRBV9, the J call TRBJ1-5, with D maybe TRBD1 (5 bases). Per germline, CDR1 SGDLS and CDR2 YYNGEE. The CDR3 length is 15 residues. V lost 4 bases and J 3 bases, leaving 14 bases between the germline ends. Here the CDR3 DNA reads TGTGCCAGCAGCCTTGGCGACAGAGCCAATCAGCCCCAGCATTTT. Translation gives CASSLGDRANQPQHF.

J is TRBJ1-5 and V is TRBV27; D remains unclear. With 1 base removed from V and 5 bases from J, the gap between germline ends came to 6 bases. The CDR3 is 13 residues long. Germline lookup yields CDR1 MNHEY and CDR2 SMNVEV (reference sequence). The CDR3 spells CASSLYGDQPQHF. Written as DNA, the CDR3 is TGTGCCAGCAGTTTATACGGGGATCAGCCCCAGCATTTT.

This clone came up a few times. The rearrangement uses TRBV28 and TRBJ1-2; maybe TRBD1 (6 bases). CDR1 and CDR2 (germline): MDHEN, SYDVKM. V gave up 1 base and J gave up 9 bases, with 15 bases separating them. The CDR3 consists of 14 residues. The CDR3 nucleotides read TGTGCCAGCAGTTTATCAGGGGACGGAACGAGCTACACCTTC. It specifies CASSLSGDGTSYTF.

This chain uses TRBV19 with TRBJ1-5; 7 bases align to TRBD1. Germline V gene data show CDR1 as LNHDA and CDR2 as SQIVND (reference sequence). Trimming removed 6 bases from V and 0 bases from J; junction bases left unmatched: 17. The CDR3 sequence is 19 residues long. CDR3 sequence reads: CASSKTGAPGSYSNQPQHF. DNA of the CDR3: TGTGCCAGTAGCAAAACAGGGGCCCCCGGTTCTTATAGCAATCAGCCCCAGCATTTT. Variable domain in full (rest from reference TRBV19 and TRBJ1-5): DGGITQSPKYLFRKEGQNVTLSCEQNLNHDAMYWYRQDPGQGLRLIYYSQIVNDFQKGDIAEGYSVSREKKESFPLTVTSAQKNPTAFYLCASSKTGAPGSYSNQPQHFGDGTRLSIL.

The gene calls are TRBV29-1 and TRBJ2-3; no clear D. Germline V gene sequence: CDR1 SQVTM, CDR2 ANQGSEA. CDR3 length: 12 amino acids. Trimming took off 7 bases at V and 4 bases at J, with 12 bases between the two ends. As DNA, the CDR3 is TGCAGCGCTGGTAAGCCCCCAGATACGCAGTATTTT. Translation gives CSAGKPPDTQYF.

This clone was observed once. The chain combines TRBV18 with TRBJ2-3, with TRBD2 matching over 8 bases. Germline assignment: CDR1 KGHSH and CDR2 LQKENI. The ends lost 1 base at V and 3 bases at J; junction bases unmatched: 3. The CDR3 loop spans 15 amino acids. The CDR3 spells CASSPQGLVTDTQYF. The CDR3 DNA reads as TGTGCCAGCTCACCACAGGGACTAGTGACAGATACGCAGTATTTT.

This sequence joins TRBV5-4 and TRBJ2-3; no firm D call. This CDR3 contains 13 residues. The V gene's germline CDR1 is SGHNT and CDR2 YYREEE (reference sequence). The ends were cut back, 0 bases at V and 3 bases at J, with 5 bases in the middle. CDR3 in DNA: TGTGCCAGCAGCTTGGAGAGGACAGATACGCAGTATTTT. Translating gives CASSLERTDTQYF.

V is TRBV5-1 and J is TRBJ2-3; TRBD2 matches at 8 bases. The CDR3 loop spans 14 amino acids. The germline gives CDR1 SGHRS, CDR2 YFSETQ. V was pared by 1 base and J by 9 bases, with 7 bases of the junction left unmatched. The CDR3 spells CASSLTSGEGTQYF. The CDR3 nucleotides are TGCGCCAGCAGCTTGACTAGCGGAGAGGGGACGCAGTATTTT.

The chain combines TRBV5-4 with TRBJ2-1; perhaps TRBD1 as D (5 bases). The CDR3 runs 13 residues. With 4 bases removed from V and 4 bases from J, the gap between germline ends came to 9 bases. The germline gives CDR1 SGHNT, CDR2 YYREEE (reference sequence). For the CDR3, the DNA is TGTGCCAGCAGCCGGACACCGTACAATGAGCAGTTCTTC. It codes for CASSRTPYNEQFF.

The gene calls are TRBV10-3 and TRBJ1-3, with 8 bases matching TRBD1. The CDR3 length is 15 residues. Germline V gene lookup returns CDR1 ENHRY and CDR2 SYGVKD. J was trimmed by 3 bases and V by 9 bases; bases with no gene match: 10. The CDR3 region has the DNA TGTGCCATAGCGATCGGGACAGGCGTTGGAAACACCATATATTTT. It yields the protein CAIAIGTGVGNTIYF.

The chain is built from TRBV5-1 and TRBJ2-7; D tentatively reads TRBD1 or TRBD2 (7 bases each). Trimming cost V 4 bases and J 4 bases, with 27 bases left between them. From germline, CDR1 is SGHRS and CDR2 YFSETQ. The CDR3 sequence is 18 residues long. In nucleotides, the CDR3 is TGCGCCAGCAGCGGGGGACTACCCCACGAGGGGGCCTTATACGAGCAGTACTTC. Protein product: CASSGGLPHEGALYEQYF.

This chain links TRBV10-3 with TRBJ2-3; D possibly corresponds to TRBD2 (6 bases). Germline lookup yields CDR1 ENHRY and CDR2 SYGVKD. Trimming removed 4 bases at V and 3 bases at J, with 11 bases between. There are 14 residues in the CDR3. CDR3 protein: CAISGPAGTDTQYF. The DNA for the CDR3 is TGTGCCATCAGTGGGCCGGCGGGAACAGATACGCAGTATTTT.

The table lists this clone with a count of one. The genes are TRBV18 and TRBJ1-1, with D perhaps TRBD1 (5 bases). CDR3 size: 20 residues. V was shortened by 2 bases and J by 6 bases, with 31 bases between the two germline ends. CDR1 and CDR2 (germline): KGHSH, LQKENI. The CDR3 coding sequence is TGTGCCAGCTCACCAATCATACAGACTTGGGGACCAAGCAGGACTTCTGAAGCTTTCTTT. Its protein is CASSPIIQTWGPSRTSEAFF. Looking up the rest from reference TRBV18 and TRBJ1-1 gives the full variable domain: NAGVMQNPRHLVRRRGQEARLRCSPMKGHSHVYWYRQLPEEGLKFMVYLQKENIIDESGMPKERFSAEFPKEGPSILRIQQVVRGDSAAYFCASSPIIQTWGPSRTSEAFFGQGTRLTVV.

The rearrangement links TRBV5-1 to TRBJ1-1, with D perhaps matching TRBD1 (5 bases). The length of the CDR3 is 13 residues. CDR1 is SGHRS and CDR2 is YFSETQ in the germline V gene. V was shortened by 6 bases and J by 5 bases, with 14 bases between the two germline ends. CDR3 region: CASNTGRGTEAFF. DNA of the CDR3: TGCGCCAGCAACACCGGTAGGGGAACTGAAGCTTTCTTT. The whole variable domain, remainder taken from reference TRBV5-1 and TRBJ1-1, is KAGVTQTPRYLIKTRGQQVTLSCSPISGHRSVSWYQQTPGQGLQFLFEYFSETQRNKGNFPGRFSGRQFSNSRSEMNVSTLELGDSALYLCASNTGRGTEAFFGQGTRLTVV.

The J gene is TRBJ1-2, the V gene TRBV4-2; maybe TRBD1 (5 bases). Germline V lookup: CDR1 LGHNA, CDR2 YNFKEQ. The CDR3 is 14 amino acids. Trimming pared 0 bases from V and 7 bases from J, leaving 12 bases between. The DNA of the CDR3 is TGTGCCAGCAGCCAAGAAGGGACTGCGAGTGGCTACACCTTC. This sequence encodes CASSQEGTASGYTF.

J is TRBJ2-1 and V is TRBV7-2; D gene unclear. Trimming left V 0 bases short and J 6 bases short, with 9 bases between. This CDR3 is built from 14 residues. Germline CDR1 is SGHTA and CDR2 is FQGNSA. The CDR3: CASSLAGVSNEQFF. CDR3 coding DNA: TGTGCCAGCAGCTTAGCTGGGGTAAGCAATGAGCAGTTCTTC.

The chain joins TRBV27 to TRBJ1-2; D is undetermined. The CDR3 loop spans 14 amino acids. Germline-derived CDR1 and CDR2 are MNHEY and SMNVEV (reference sequence). V gave up 2 bases and J gave up 0 bases, with 7 bases separating them. CDR3 sequence reads: CASSLGSSNYGYTF. CDR3 bases: TGTGCCAGCAGTTTAGGTAGCTCTAACTATGGCTACACCTTC.

The chain links TRBV18 to TRBJ1-1; D perhaps matches TRBD1 (5 bases). Trimming took 6 bases from V and 5 from J, leaving 22 bases between them. The CDR3 spans 16 residues. Germline CDR1 reads KGHSH; CDR2 reads LQKENI. CDR3 DNA: TGTGCCAGCTCCCCCGGGACCTTAGGGGTGAGGACTGAAGCTTTCTTT. As protein: CASSPGTLGVRTEAFF.